This T cell receptor (beta chain) was identified during a study of shared clonotypes between healthy human individuals. This clone was detected only once. This sample also contains other DNA sequences that code for the same CDR3. Execution of the assay was at deep level. Profiling relied on immunoSEQ multiplex PCR, and the TCRdb table lists in-frame clones only, not all of them. This table holds about 2.3 million clones, 85% to 95% found once. The CDR3 is 15 residues long. With 0 bases clipped from V and 2 bases from J, the junction kept 4 bases outside the gene matches. From germline, CDR1 is MNHEY and CDR2 SVGAGI.

The source is a man between 18 and 35 years old in good health. Some clones in this sample may be carry-over from other donors' samples. The sample comprised naive CD4+ T cells from PBMCs. Subset meaning: CD45RA+ positively selected. The chain links TRBV6-5 to TRBJ2-7, with 7 bases fitting TRBD1. The CDR3 region is CASSYSRQGAYEQYF. The CDR3 DNA reads as TGTGCCAGCAGTTACTCGCGGCAGGGGGCCTACGAGCAGTACTTC.